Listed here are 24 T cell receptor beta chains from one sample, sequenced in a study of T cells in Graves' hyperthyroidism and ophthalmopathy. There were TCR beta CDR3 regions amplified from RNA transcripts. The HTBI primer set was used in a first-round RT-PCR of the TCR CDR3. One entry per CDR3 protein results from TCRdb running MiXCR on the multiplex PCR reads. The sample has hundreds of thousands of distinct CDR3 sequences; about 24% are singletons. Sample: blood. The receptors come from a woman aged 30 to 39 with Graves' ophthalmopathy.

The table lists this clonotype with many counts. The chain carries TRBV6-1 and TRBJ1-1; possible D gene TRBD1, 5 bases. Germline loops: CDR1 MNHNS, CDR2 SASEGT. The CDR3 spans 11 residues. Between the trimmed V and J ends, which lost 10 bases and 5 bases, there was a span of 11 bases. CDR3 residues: CATLRGTEAFF. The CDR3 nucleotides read TGTGCCACCTTAAGGGGTACTGAAGCTTTCTTT.

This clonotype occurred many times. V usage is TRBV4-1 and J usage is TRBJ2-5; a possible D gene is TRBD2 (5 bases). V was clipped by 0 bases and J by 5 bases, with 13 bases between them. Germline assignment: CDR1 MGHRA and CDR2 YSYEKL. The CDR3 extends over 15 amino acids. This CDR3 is CASSQDVGARETQYF. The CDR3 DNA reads TGCGCCAGCAGCCAAGATGTGGGAGCGAGGGAGACCCAGTACTTC.

The CDR3 loop is CASSDLGGETQYF. CDR3 coding DNA: TGTGCCAGCAGTGATTTGGGCGGAGAGACCCAGTACTTC. V usage is TRBV6-1 and J usage is TRBJ2-5; D uncertain. V was clipped by 3 bases and J by 4 bases, with 9 bases between them. This CDR3 is built from 13 residues. Germline lookup yields CDR1 MNHNS and CDR2 SASEGT.

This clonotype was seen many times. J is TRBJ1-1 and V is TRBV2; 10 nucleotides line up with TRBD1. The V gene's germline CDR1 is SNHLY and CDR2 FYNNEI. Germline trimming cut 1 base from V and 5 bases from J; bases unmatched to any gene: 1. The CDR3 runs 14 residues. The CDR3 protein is CASSEGTGGTEAFF. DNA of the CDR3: TGTGCCAGCAGTGAAGGGACAGGGGGGACTGAAGCTTTCTTT.

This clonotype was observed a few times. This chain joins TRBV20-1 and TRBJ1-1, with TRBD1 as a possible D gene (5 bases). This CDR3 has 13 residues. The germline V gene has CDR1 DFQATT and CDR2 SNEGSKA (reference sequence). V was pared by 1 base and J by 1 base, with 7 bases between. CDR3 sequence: CSARGGKNTEAFF. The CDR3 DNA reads TGCAGTGCTAGAGGGGGCAAGAACACTGAAGCTTTCTTT.

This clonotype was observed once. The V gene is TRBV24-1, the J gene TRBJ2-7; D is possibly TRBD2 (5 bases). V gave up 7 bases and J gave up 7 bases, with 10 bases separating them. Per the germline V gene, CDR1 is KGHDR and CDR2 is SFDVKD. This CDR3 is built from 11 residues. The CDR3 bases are TGTGCCACCAGCTCGGGGTGGGAGCAGTACTTC. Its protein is CATSSGWEQYF.

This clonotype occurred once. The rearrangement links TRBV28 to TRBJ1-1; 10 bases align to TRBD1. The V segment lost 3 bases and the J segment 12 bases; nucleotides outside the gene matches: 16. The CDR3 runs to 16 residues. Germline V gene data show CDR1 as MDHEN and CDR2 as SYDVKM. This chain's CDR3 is CASSLILGGDRGSSFF. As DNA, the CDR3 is TGTGCCAGCAGTTTGATTCTTGGGGGGGACAGGGGTAGTTCTTTCTTT.

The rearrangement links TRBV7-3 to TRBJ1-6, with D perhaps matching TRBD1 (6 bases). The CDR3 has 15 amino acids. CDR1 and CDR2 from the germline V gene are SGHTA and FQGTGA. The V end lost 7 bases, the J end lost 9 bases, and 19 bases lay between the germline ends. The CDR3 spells CASTLNRDTISPLHF. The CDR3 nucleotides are TGTGCCAGCACCCTTAACAGGGACACGATTTCACCCCTCCACTTT.

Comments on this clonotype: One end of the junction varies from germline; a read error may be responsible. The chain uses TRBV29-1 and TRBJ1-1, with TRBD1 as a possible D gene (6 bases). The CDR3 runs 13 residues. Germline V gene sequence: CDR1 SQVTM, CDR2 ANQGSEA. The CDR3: CNVDRGHGTEAFF. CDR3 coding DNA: TGCAACGTTGATCGGGGGCACGGCACTGAAGCTTTCTTT.

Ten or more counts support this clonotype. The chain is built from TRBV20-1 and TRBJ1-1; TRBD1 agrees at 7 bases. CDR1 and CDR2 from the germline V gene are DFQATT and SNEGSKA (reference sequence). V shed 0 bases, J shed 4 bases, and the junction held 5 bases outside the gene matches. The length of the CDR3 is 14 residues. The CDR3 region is CSARDRDSSTEAFF. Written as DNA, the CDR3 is TGCAGTGCTAGAGACCGGGACAGTAGCACTGAAGCTTTCTTT.

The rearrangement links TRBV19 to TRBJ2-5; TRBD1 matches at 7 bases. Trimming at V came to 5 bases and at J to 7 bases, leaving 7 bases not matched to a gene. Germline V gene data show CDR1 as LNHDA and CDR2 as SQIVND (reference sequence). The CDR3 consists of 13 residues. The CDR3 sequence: CASSSPGQRTQYF. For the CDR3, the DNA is TGTGCCAGTAGTTCCCCGGGACAGCGGACCCAGTACTTC.

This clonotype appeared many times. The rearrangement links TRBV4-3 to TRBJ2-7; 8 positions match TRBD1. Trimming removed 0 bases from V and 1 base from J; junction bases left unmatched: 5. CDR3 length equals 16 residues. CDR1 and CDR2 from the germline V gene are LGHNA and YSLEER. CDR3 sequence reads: CASSQEDRVFSYEQYF. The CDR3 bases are TGCGCCAGCAGCCAAGAGGACAGGGTTTTTTCCTACGAGCAGTACTTC.

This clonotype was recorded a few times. The CDR3 sequence: CASSGRTGSSYEQYF. CDR3 DNA sequence: TGTGCCAGCAGTGGGCGGACAGGGAGCTCCTACGAGCAGTACTTC. The chain links TRBV12-3 or TRBV12-4 to TRBJ2-7; 8 nucleotides align to TRBD1. V was clipped by 5 bases and J by 0 bases; unmatched bases: 6. CDR3 length equals 15 residues.

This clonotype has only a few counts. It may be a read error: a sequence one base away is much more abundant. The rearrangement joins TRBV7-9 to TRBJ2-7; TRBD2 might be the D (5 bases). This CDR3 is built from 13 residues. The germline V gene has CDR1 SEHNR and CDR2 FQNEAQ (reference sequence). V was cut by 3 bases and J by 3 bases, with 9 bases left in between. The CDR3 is CASSFFGIYEQYF. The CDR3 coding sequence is TGTGCCAGCAGCTTCTTCGGGATCTACGAGCAGTACTTC.

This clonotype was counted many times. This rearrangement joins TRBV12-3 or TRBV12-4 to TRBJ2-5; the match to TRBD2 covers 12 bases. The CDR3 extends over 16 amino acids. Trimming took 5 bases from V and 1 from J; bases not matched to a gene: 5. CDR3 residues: CASSLRTSGVQETQYF. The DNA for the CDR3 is TGTGCCAGCAGTCTACGGACTAGCGGGGTCCAAGAGACCCAGTACTTC.

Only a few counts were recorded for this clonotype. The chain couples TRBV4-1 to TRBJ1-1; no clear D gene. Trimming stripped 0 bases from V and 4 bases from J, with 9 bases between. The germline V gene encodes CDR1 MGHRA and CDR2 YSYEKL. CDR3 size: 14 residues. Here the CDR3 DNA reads TGCGCCAGCAGCCAAGAGGGGTGGGGCACTGAAGCTTTCTTT. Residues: CASSQEGWGTEAFF.

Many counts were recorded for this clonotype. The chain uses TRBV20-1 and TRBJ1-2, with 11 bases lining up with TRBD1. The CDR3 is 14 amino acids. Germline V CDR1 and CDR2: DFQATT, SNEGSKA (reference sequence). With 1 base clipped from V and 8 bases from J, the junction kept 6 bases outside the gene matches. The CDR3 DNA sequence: TGCAGTGCTAGAGTAGGACAGGGGGCGAAAGGCTACACCTTC. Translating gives CSARVGQGAKGYTF.

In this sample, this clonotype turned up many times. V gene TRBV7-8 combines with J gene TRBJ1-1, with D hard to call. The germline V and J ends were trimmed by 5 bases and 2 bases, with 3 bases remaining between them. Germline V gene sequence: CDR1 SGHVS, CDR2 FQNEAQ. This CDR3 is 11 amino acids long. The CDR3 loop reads CASSANTEAFF. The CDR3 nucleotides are TGTGCCAGCAGCGCAAACACTGAAGCTTTCTTT. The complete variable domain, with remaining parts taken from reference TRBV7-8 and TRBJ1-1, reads GAGVSQSPRYKVAKRGQDVALRCDPISGHVSLFWYQQALGQGPEFLTYFQNEAQLDKSGLPSDRFFAERPEGSVSTLKIQRTQQEDSAVYLCASSANTEAFFGQGTRLTVV.

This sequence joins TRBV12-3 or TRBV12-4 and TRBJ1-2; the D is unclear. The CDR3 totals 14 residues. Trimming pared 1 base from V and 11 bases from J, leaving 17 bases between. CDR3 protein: CASSLDETPGLYTF. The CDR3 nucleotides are TGTGCCAGCAGTTTAGACGAGACTCCGGGATTGTACACCTTC.

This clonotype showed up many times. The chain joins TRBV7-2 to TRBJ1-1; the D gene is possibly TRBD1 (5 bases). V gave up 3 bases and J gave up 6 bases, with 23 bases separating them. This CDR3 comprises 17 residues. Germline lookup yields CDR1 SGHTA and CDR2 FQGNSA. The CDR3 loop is CASSFGSMGRDHAEAFF. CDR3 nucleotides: TGTGCCAGCAGCTTTGGGTCAATGGGCAGGGATCATGCTGAAGCTTTCTTT. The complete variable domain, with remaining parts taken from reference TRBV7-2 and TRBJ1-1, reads GAGVSQSPSNKVTEKGKDVELRCDPISGHTALYWYRQSLGQGLEFLIYFQGNSAPDKSGLPSDRFSAERTGGSVSTLTIQRTQQEDSAVYLCASSFGSMGRDHAEAFFGQGTRLTVV.

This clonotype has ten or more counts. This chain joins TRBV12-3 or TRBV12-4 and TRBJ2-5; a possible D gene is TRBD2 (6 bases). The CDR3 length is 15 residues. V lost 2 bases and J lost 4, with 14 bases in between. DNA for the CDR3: TGTGCCAGCAGTTTACTAGGGACTGAGGGAGAGACCCAGTACTTC. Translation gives CASSLLGTEGETQYF.

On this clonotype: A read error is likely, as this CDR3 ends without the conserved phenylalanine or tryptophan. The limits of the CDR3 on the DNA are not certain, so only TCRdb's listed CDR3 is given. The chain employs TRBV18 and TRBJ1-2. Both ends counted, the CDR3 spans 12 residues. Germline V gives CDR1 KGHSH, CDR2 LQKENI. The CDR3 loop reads CASSPQGLSEFL.

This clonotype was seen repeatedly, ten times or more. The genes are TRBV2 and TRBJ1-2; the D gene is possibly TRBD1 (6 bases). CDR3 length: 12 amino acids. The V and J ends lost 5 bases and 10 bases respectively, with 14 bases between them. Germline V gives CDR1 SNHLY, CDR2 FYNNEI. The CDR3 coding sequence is TGTGCCAGCAGTCAGAACAGGGAGGACTACACCTTC. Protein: CASSQNREDYTF.

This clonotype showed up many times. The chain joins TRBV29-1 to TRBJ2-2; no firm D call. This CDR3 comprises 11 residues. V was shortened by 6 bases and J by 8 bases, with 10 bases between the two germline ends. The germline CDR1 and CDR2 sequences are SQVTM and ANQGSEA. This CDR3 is CSVSLPGELFF. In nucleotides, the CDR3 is TGCAGCGTGTCCCTACCGGGGGAGCTGTTTTTT.